The T cell receptor beta chain under discussion was sequenced for a study of PD-1 blockade in classical Hodgkin lymphoma. V was pared by 6 bases and J by 6 bases, with 5 bases of the junction left unmatched. The CDR3 is made up of 15 amino acids. Germline-derived CDR1 and CDR2 are MNHEY and SMNVEV (reference sequence). As regards this clone: Its specificity is unknown.

Patients all relapsed after autologous stem cell transplantation, and there was variation in brentuximab vedotin exposure. Patients showed best responses of complete response, partial response or progressive disease. Findings of the study overall: While CD8+ TCR diversity did not rise significantly by C4D1, CD4+ TCR diversity did.

Measured with immunoSEQ multiplex PCR; TCRdb has only the in-frame clones, and not every one. The sample holds more than 70,000 clones, around 90% seen once. The chain has TRBV27 and TRBJ2-2, with 12 bases that match TRBD2. This receptor was identified in a human donor with classical Hodgkin lymphoma. The source was peripheral blood mononuclear cells (PBMCs), collected before the second cycle of nivolumab. The CDR3 loop is CASRLAGGPSGELFF. In nucleotides, the CDR3 is TGTGCCAGCAGGCTAGCGGGAGGGCCTTCCGGGGAGCTGTTTTTT.